Each of the 27 T cell receptor beta chains below was sequenced from the same sample in a study of early T cells in non-severe SARS-CoV-2 infection. TCRdb used MiXCR to reprocess the 5' RACE reads, holding one entry per CDR3 protein. The sample has roughly 100,000 distinct CDR3 sequences; approximately 12% are singletons. Sequences were derived from whole blood, sampled at baseline. The receptors were gathered from an adult who was a healthcare worker with PCR-confirmed SARS-CoV-2 infection or an uninfected control (not recorded which).

This clonotype was counted many times. The J gene is TRBJ2-7, the V gene TRBV3-1; no clear D. The CDR3 runs to 13 residues. Germline CDR1 and CDR2: LGHDT and YNNKEL (reference sequence). V shed 4 bases and J shed 4 bases, with 11 bases lying between them. Here the CDR3 reads CASSPDGLYEQYF. CDR3 sequence (DNA): TGTGCCAGCAGCCCCGATGGTTTGTACGAGCAGTACTTC.

This clonotype showed up just a few times. The chain combines TRBV12-3 or TRBV12-4 with TRBJ1-2; D is ambiguous. The germline V and J ends were trimmed by 6 bases and 6 bases, with 14 bases remaining between them. The CDR3 sequence is 13 residues long. The DNA for the CDR3 is TGTGCCAGCAGGCCCCTAGGGAGTAATGGCTACACCTTC. Its protein product is CASRPLGSNGYTF.

This clonotype was found many times. V usage is TRBV5-1 and J usage is TRBJ2-7, with 7 bases lining up with TRBD1. The CDR3 covers 13 residues. Germline loops: CDR1 SGHRS, CDR2 YFSETQ. V was pared by 4 bases and J by 5 bases, with 6 bases of the junction left unmatched. The CDR3 region is CASSPDRVNEQYF. Written as DNA, the CDR3 is TGCGCCAGCAGCCCCGACAGGGTCAACGAGCAGTACTTC.

This sequence joins TRBV7-9 and TRBJ2-7; D is undetermined. Trimming pared 6 bases from V and 8 bases from J, leaving 14 bases between. Germline CDR1 is SEHNR and CDR2 is FQNEAQ (reference sequence). There are 12 residues in the CDR3. The CDR3 spells CASSPDHGKQYF. The CDR3 coding sequence is TGTGCCAGCAGTCCAGACCATGGAAAGCAGTACTTC. The entire variable domain, with the rest obtained from reference TRBV7-9 and TRBJ2-7, is as follows: DTGVSQNPRHKITKRGQNVTFRCDPISEHNRLYWYRQTLGQGPEFLTYFQNEAQLEKSRLLSDRFSAERPKGSFSTLEIQRTEQGDSAMYLCASSPDHGKQYFGPGTRLTVT.

V is TRBV11-2 and J is TRBJ2-1; 7 bases fit TRBD1. This CDR3 has 15 residues. Germline trimming cut 4 bases from V and 7 bases from J; bases unmatched to any gene: 10. CDR1 and CDR2 (germline): SGHAT, FQNNGV. DNA for the CDR3: TGTGCCAGCAGCTCCCGTACCCACAGGGGAAATGAGCAGTTCTTC. Translating gives CASSSRTHRGNEQFF.

The V call is TRBV20-1, the J call TRBJ2-2; perhaps TRBD1 as D (6 bases). The V end was cut by 0 bases, the J end by 5 bases, with 16 bases between. This CDR3 region has 16 residues. Germline CDR1 reads DFQATT; CDR2 reads SNEGSKA (reference sequence). CDR3 sequence (DNA): TGCAGTGCTAGAGATATGTGGGACACCCGAACCGGGGAGCTGTTTTTT. Translated: CSARDMWDTRTGELFF.

CDR3 loop: CSAAQGGRADTQYF. In DNA form, the CDR3 reads TGCAGTGCTGCTCAGGGAGGGAGGGCAGATACGCAGTATTTT. V is TRBV20-1 and J is TRBJ2-3, with 7 bases fitting TRBD2. This CDR3 is built from 14 residues. With 5 bases clipped from V and 4 bases from J, the junction kept 9 bases outside the gene matches. Germline loops: CDR1 DFQATT, CDR2 SNEGSKA (reference sequence).

J is TRBJ2-7 and V is TRBV30, with 9 bases that match TRBD1. The CDR3 is 16 residues long. CDR1 is GTSNPN, CDR2 SVGIG, per germline (reference sequence). V dropped 4 bases and J dropped 0; count of bases not matched to a gene: 10. The DNA of the CDR3 is TGTGCCTGGAATCCGGGACAGGGCTTATACTCCTACGAGCAGTACTTC. As protein: CAWNPGQGLYSYEQYF.

The chain employs TRBV11-2 and TRBJ2-7; 10 bases fit TRBD2. The CDR3 runs to 16 residues. Germline assignment: CDR1 SGHAT and CDR2 FQNNGV. J lost 6 bases, V lost 3 bases, and 11 bases had no gene match. The CDR3, as DNA: TGTGCCAGCAGCTTTGAGCGGGAGGGCCTTGGGAGCGAGCAGTACTTC. It specifies CASSFEREGLGSEQYF.

This clonotype was observed a handful of times. V is TRBV19 and J is TRBJ2-2; 8 nucleotides align to TRBD1. V dropped 6 bases and J dropped 2; count of bases not matched to a gene: 5. Germline V gene lookup returns CDR1 LNHDA and CDR2 SQIVND (reference sequence). The CDR3 is 15 residues long. This CDR3 reads CASSGQGANTGELFF. The CDR3 DNA reads TGTGCCAGTAGCGGCCAGGGGGCAAACACCGGGGAGCTGTTTTTT.

Ten or more counts support this clonotype. This rearrangement joins TRBV13 to TRBJ2-1; no definite D call. V was cut by 2 bases and J by 4 bases, with 9 bases left in between. Germline-derived CDR1 and CDR2 are PRHDT and FYEKMQ (reference sequence). The CDR3 totals 14 residues. The CDR3 loop is CASSLMGMYNEQFF. The CDR3 DNA reads TGTGCCAGCAGCTTAATGGGAATGTACAATGAGCAGTTCTTC.

This sequence joins TRBV28 and TRBJ1-5, with D possibly TRBD1 on 5 matching bases. CDR3 length: 13 residues. In germline, CDR1 is MDHEN, CDR2 SYDVKM. V was trimmed by 7 bases and J by 6 bases, leaving 13 bases between them. CDR3 sequence reads: CASIPGASQPQHF. The CDR3 DNA sequence: TGTGCCAGCATTCCCGGGGCGAGTCAGCCCCAGCATTTT.

This clonotype came up many times. The V and J genes are TRBV3-1 and TRBJ1-2, with unresolved D. Trimming removed 2 bases at V and 4 bases at J, with 14 bases between. Germline loops: CDR1 LGHDT, CDR2 YNNKEL (reference sequence). The CDR3 loop spans 15 amino acids. CDR3 nucleotides: TGTGCCAGCAGCCAACGGCAGGTTCTCCCCTATGGCTACACCTTC. It translates to CASSQRQVLPYGYTF.

The chain joins TRBV5-4 to TRBJ2-7, with TRBD2 as a possible D gene (6 bases). This CDR3 spans 15 amino acids. Germline loops: CDR1 SGHNT, CDR2 YYREEE (reference sequence). Trimming stripped 1 base from V and 0 bases from J, with 11 bases between. CDR3 sequence (DNA): TGTGCCAGCAGCTTGTGGCGGGAACCCTCCTACGAGCAGTACTTC. This codes for CASSLWREPSYEQYF. Drawing the rest from reference TRBV5-4 and TRBJ2-7, the complete variable domain is ETGVTQSPTHLIKTRGQQVTLRCSSQSGHNTVSWYQQALGQGPQFIFQYYREEENGRGNFPPRFSGLQFPNYSSELNVNALELDDSALYLCASSLWREPSYEQYFGPGTRLTVT.

This clonotype was counted at least ten times. A read error may produce the germline difference seen at one junction end. The V call is TRBV2, the J call TRBJ2-2; no firm D call. Germline V gene sequence: CDR1 SNHLY, CDR2 FYNNEI. The CDR3 is made up of 14 amino acids. The CDR3 spells CASSEGPSTGELFF. The CDR3 region has the DNA TGTGCCAGCAGCGAAGGGCCGTCGACCGGGGAGCTGTTTTTT.

V gene TRBV9 combines with J gene TRBJ2-7, with D unclear. V was pared by 1 base and J by 7 bases, with 12 bases between. The CDR3 has 13 amino acids. Looked up from germline, CDR1 is SGDLS and CDR2 is YYNGEE. CDR3 sequence (DNA): TGTGCCAGCAGCGTAAGTCCCACGAGTGAGCAGTACTTC. Amino acid sequence: CASSVSPTSEQYF.

This clonotype was seen only a few times. The V gene is TRBV27, the J gene TRBJ1-5; 7 bases line up with TRBD1. The V gene end was trimmed by 6 bases and the J gene end by 2 bases; junction bases not matched to a gene: 7. Germline loops: CDR1 MNHEY, CDR2 SMNVEV (reference sequence). This CDR3 has 15 amino acids. CDR3 amino acids: CASSRGTAGNQPQHF. The CDR3 bases are TGTGCCAGCAGCCGCGGGACAGCGGGCAATCAGCCCCAGCATTTT.

The V call is TRBV20-1, the J call TRBJ2-7; D tentatively fits TRBD1 or TRBD2 (6 bases each). Germline lookup yields CDR1 DFQATT and CDR2 SNEGSKA (reference sequence). Trimming left V 5 bases short and J 0 bases short, with 26 bases between. The CDR3 contains 18 residues. The chain's CDR3 is CSASPEGDLSPYSYEQYF. Here the CDR3 DNA reads TGCAGTGCTTCCCCGGAGGGGGACCTCTCACCATACTCCTACGAGCAGTACTTC.

Ten or more counts support this clonotype. The rearrangement links TRBV11-2 to TRBJ2-3; possible D gene TRBD1, 6 bases. CDR3 length equals 15 residues. Germline V CDR1 and CDR2: SGHAT, FQNNGV. Trimming took off 3 bases at V and 4 bases at J, with 14 bases between the two ends. In DNA, the CDR3 is TGTGCCAGCAGCTTTCAAAGGGGGTTTGCAGATACGCAGTATTTT. Protein sequence: CASSFQRGFADTQYF.

V usage is TRBV11-2 and J usage is TRBJ2-1; D might be TRBD2 (6 bases). CDR1 and CDR2 (germline): SGHAT, FQNNGV. This CDR3 region has 16 residues. V lost 0 bases, J lost 2 bases, and 11 bases lay in between. The CDR3 coding sequence is TGTGCCAGCAGCTTAGATGGGGGGAACCCCTACAATGAGCAGTTCTTC. As protein: CASSLDGGNPYNEQFF. Filled out from reference TRBV11-2 and TRBJ2-1, the complete variable domain reads EAGVAQSPRYKIIEKRQSVAFWCNPISGHATLYWYQQILGQGPKLLIQFQNNGVVDDSQLPKDRFSAERLKGVDSTLKIQPAKLEDSAVYLCASSLDGGNPYNEQFFGPGTRLTVL.

The gene calls are TRBV15 and TRBJ2-7; D possibly corresponds to TRBD1 (5 bases). The V and J ends lost 5 bases and 2 bases respectively, with 10 bases between them. CDR1 and CDR2 (germline): LNHNV, YYDKDF (reference sequence). This CDR3 has 13 amino acids. The CDR3 here is CATSGWGTYEQYF. DNA of the CDR3: TGTGCCACCAGCGGATGGGGCACCTACGAGCAGTACTTC.

V usage is TRBV20-1 and J usage is TRBJ2-4, with D possibly matching TRBD2 (7 bases). CDR3 size: 17 residues. Germline V gene sequence: CDR1 DFQATT, CDR2 SNEGSKA (reference sequence). V lost 3 bases, J lost 0 bases, and 18 bases lay in between. The CDR3 sequence: CSARPDGGAIAKNIQYF. CDR3 nucleotides: TGCAGTGCTAGGCCAGATGGGGGGGCCATAGCCAAAAACATTCAGTACTTC.

This clonotype was counted many times. The chain carries TRBV3-1 and TRBJ1-2; 8 nucleotides match TRBD1. Germline CDR1 is LGHDT and CDR2 is YNNKEL (reference sequence). Unmatched junction bases numbered 4, after V lost 10 bases and J lost 0 bases. The CDR3 is made up of 13 amino acids. CDR3 residues: CATVDRANYGYTF. CDR3 nucleotide sequence: TGTGCCACTGTGGACAGGGCTAACTATGGCTACACCTTC. Based on the CDR3 plus reference TRBV3-1 and TRBJ1-2, the full variable domain is DTAVSQTPKYLVTQMGNDKSIKCEQNLGHDTMYWYKQDSKKFLKIMFSYNNKELIINETVPNRFSPKSPDKAHLNLHINSLELGDSAVYFCATVDRANYGYTFGSGTRLTVV.

This clonotype was seen only a few times. The chain combines TRBV12-3 or TRBV12-4 with TRBJ1-2, with 7 bases lining up with TRBD1. This CDR3 spans 14 amino acids. V lost 3 bases and J lost 2; bases outside the gene matches: 3. CDR3 in DNA: TGTGCCAGCAGTTTTCGGGACAGAAACTATGGCTACACCTTC. The encoded protein is CASSFRDRNYGYTF.

Points on this clonotype: At one boundary the junction diverges from the germline segment, which might be a read error. V and J are TRBV28 and TRBJ1-5, with 8 bases lining up with TRBD1. Looked up from germline, CDR1 is MDHEN and CDR2 is SYDVKM. CDR3 length: 15 residues. In nucleotides, the CDR3 is TGTGCCAGCTGTTTACAGGGGGAGGGCAATCAGCCCCAGCATTTT. Translated: CASCLQGEGNQPQHF.

Turning to this clonotype: Relative to the germline gene, one junction end is altered; a read error may explain this. The gene calls are TRBV18 and TRBJ2-7; D is possibly TRBD1 (6 bases). The CDR3 runs to 13 residues. Germline V gene lookup returns CDR1 KGHSH and CDR2 LQKENI. The DNA of the CDR3 is TGTGTCAGCTCACTCAAACAGGGAAACGAGCAGTACTTC. It encodes CVSSLKQGNEQYF.

This clonotype was picked up a small number of times. The J gene is TRBJ2-7, the V gene TRBV12-3 or TRBV12-4; 11 bases line up with TRBD2. The CDR3 totals 14 residues. V dropped 7 bases and J dropped 7; count of bases not matched to a gene: 9. The CDR3, as DNA: TGTGCCAGCAACCTTAGCGGGGGGGCCAGAGAGCAGTACTTC. Its translation is CASNLSGGAREQYF.